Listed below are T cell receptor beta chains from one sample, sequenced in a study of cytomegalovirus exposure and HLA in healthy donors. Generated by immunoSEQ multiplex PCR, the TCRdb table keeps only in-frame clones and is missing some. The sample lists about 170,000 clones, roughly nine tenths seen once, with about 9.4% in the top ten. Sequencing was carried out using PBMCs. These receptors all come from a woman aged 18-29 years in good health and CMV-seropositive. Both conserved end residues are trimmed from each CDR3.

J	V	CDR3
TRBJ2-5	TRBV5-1	ASSLEDRRETQY
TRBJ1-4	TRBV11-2	ASSLEEAAEKLF
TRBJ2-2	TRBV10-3	AISQQTGRFSGELF
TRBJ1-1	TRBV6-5	ASSPGAGGNTEAF
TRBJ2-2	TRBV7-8	ASSLGPSTGELF
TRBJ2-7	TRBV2	ASSAPGTSGYEQY
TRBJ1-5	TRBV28	ASSLPRGAGNQPQH
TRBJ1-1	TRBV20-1	SAGTGEAF
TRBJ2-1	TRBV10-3	AISERGQTVSSYNEQF
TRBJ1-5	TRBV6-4	ASSVASGQPQH
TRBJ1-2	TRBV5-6	ASSLQSSGVFYGYT
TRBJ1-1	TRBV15	ATEGLGRLEAF
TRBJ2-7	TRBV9	ASSVAGAGVYEQY
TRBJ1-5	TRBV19	ASSIGGTNNQPQH
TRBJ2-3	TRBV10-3	AITTSGRGTSTDTQY
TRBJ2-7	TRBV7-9	ASSLPGRGYEQY
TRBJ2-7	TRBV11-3	ASSLGTSGNLDYEQY
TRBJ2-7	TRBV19	ASSIGPDYSYEQY
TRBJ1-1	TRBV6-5	ASSYSLRGNTEAF
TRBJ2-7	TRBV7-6	ASSRTSGNYEQY
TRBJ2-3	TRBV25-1	ASSEHSGSGSPRAQY
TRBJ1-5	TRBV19	ATSVRVYQPQH
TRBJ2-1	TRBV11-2	ASSLVHSYNEQF
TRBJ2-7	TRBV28	ASGLAETYEQY
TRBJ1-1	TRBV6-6	ASGATSQAF
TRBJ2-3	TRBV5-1	ASTSGLAGGLRTDTQY
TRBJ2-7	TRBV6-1	ASSEVLAGGPEQY
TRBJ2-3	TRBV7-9	ASSLYVGEADTQY
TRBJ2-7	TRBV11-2	ASSLGLAGVLHEQY
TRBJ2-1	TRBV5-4	ASSETLAGVAYNEQF
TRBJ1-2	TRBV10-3	AISRDFGYT
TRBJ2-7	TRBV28	ASMTLSQFAQTSGAYEQY
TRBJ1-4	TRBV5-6	ASSRSGTGVEKLF
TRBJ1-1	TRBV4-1	ASSQVKEVRNTEAF
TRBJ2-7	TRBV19	ASSIAPGSRYEQY
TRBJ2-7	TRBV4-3	ASSQEGVTGSSYEQY
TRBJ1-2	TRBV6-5	ASSLGQGASGYT
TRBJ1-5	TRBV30	AWRQQPNQPQH
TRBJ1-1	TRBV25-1	ASQWAGQGGTEAF
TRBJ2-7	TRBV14	ASSQGRGASYEQY
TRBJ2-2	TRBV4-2	ASSQGGDTGELF
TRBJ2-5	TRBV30	AWSVGGTGSQETQY
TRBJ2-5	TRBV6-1	ASSAPGQGGTQY
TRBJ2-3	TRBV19	ASSPRTGRTADTQY
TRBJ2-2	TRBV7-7	ASSPLAFTGELF
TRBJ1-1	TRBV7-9	ASSRSSVTEAF
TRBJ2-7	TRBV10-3	ATLGAGSYEQY
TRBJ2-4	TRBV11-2	ASSFRRGQGAVAKNIQY
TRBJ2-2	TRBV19	ASSSRVPGELF
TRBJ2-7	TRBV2	ASSVQGSSYEQY
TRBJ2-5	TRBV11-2	ASSPGFAQGAQY
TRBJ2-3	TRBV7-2	ASSLDGQDTDTQY
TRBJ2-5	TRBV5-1	ASSLAVAGTPQETQY
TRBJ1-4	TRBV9	ASSAERGGVGNEKLF